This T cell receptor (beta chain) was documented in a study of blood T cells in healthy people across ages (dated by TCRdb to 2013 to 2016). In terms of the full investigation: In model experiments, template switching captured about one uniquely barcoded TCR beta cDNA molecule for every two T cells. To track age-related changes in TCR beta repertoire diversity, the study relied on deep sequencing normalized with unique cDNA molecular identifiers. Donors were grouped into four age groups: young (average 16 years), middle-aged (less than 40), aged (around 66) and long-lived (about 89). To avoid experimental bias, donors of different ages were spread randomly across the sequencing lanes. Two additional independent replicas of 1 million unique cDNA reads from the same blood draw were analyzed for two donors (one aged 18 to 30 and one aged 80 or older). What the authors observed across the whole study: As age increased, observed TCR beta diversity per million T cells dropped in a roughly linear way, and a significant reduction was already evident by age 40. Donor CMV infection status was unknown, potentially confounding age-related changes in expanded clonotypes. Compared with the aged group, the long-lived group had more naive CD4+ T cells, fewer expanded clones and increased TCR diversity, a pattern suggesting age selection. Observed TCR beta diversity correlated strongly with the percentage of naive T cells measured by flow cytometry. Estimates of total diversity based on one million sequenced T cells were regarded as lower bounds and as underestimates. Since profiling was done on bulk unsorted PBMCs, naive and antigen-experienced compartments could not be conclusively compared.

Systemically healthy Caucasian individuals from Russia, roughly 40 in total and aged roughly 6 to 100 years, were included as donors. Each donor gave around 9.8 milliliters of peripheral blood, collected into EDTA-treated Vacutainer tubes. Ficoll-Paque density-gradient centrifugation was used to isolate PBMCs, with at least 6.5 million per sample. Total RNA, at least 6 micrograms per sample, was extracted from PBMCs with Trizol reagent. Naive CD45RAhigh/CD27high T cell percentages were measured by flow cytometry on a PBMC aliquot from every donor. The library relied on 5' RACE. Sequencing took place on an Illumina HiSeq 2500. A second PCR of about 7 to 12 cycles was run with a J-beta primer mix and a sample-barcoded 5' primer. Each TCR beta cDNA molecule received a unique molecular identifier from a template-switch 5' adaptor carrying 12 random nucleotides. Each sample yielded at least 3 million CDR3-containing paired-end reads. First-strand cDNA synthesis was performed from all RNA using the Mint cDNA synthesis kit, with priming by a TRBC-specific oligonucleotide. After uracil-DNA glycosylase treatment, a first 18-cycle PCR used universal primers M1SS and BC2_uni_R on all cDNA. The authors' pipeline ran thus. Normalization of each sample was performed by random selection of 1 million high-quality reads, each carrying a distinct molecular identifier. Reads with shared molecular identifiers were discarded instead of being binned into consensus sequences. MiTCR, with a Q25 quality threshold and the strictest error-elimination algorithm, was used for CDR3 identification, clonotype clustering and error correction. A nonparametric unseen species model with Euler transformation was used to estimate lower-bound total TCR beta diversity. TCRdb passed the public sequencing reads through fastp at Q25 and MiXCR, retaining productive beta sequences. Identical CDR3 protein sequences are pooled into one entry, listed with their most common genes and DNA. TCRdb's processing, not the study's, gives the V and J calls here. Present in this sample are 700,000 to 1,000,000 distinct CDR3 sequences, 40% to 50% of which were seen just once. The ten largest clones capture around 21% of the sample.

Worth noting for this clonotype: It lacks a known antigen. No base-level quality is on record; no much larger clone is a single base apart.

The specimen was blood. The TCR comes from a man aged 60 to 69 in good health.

The DNA is TGTGCCAGCAGTCGGCTTAGCGGGTCCACCACCGAGCAGTACTTC. Translated, it gives CASSRLSGSTTEQYF. The sequence links TRBV12-3 or TRBV12-4 to TRBJ2-7, and TRBD2 matches 7 of the central bases. V and J are trimmed by 5 bases and 6 bases, and the gene matches miss 13 bases of the junction. From its cysteine to its phenylalanine, the CDR3 spans 15 amino acids. Of all the DNA, just the CDR3 is kept, 45 bases in frame from base 1.